The 3 T cell receptor beta chains given below trace back to one sample, sequenced in a study of cytomegalovirus exposure and HLA in healthy donors. Both 60 Vbeta primers and 13 Jbeta primers went into the PCR. TCRdb's table, derived via immunoSEQ multiplex PCR, lists solely in-frame clones and lacks some. The sample carries about 100,000 clones, around four fifths recorded once. What was sequenced was PBMCs. The receptors stem from an older woman in good health and CMV-seronegative.

The chain is built from TRBV2 and TRBJ2-7; 7 bases map to TRBD1. This CDR3 region has 13 residues. Germline assignment: CDR1 SNHLY and CDR2 FYNNEI. The V and J ends lost 6 bases and 8 bases, in that order; junction bases with no gene match: 10. Here the CDR3 reads CASRALTGSKQYF. Written as DNA, the CDR3 is TGTGCCAGCAGAGCCCTGACAGGGTCTAAGCAGTACTTC.

This chain connects TRBV7-2 to TRBJ1-1, with 9 positions matching TRBD1. Germline CDR1 reads SGHTA; CDR2 reads FQGNSA. J gave up 11 bases and V 1 base, and 2 bases lay outside the gene matches. The CDR3 totals 12 residues. The CDR3 sequence is CASSLGTGDAFF. The CDR3 coding sequence is TGTGCCAGCAGCTTAGGGACAGGGGACGCTTTCTTT. Combining the CDR3 with reference TRBV7-2 and TRBJ1-1 gives the whole variable domain GAGVSQSPSNKVTEKGKDVELRCDPISGHTALYWYRQSLGQGLEFLIYFQGNSAPDKSGLPSDRFSAERTGGSVSTLTIQRTQQEDSAVYLCASSLGTGDAFFGQGTRLTVV.

V and J are TRBV2 and TRBJ2-5; TRBD2 agrees at 7 bases. The V segment lost 5 bases and the J segment 2 bases; nucleotides outside the gene matches: 20. The CDR3 runs to 19 residues. Germline V gives CDR1 SNHLY, CDR2 FYNNEI. The CDR3 region is CASSSPGGNPFALQETQYF. The CDR3 DNA is TGTGCCAGCAGTTCCCCCGGGGGGAACCCCTTTGCACTACAAGAGACCCAGTACTTC. The whole variable domain, remainder taken from reference TRBV2 and TRBJ2-5, is EPEVTQTPSHQVTQMGQEVILRCVPISNHLYFYWYRQILGQKVEFLVSFYNNEISEKSEIFDDQFSVERPDGSNFTLKIRSTKLEDSAMYFCASSSPGGNPFALQETQYFGPGTRLLVL.